The 2 T cell receptor beta chains listed next were all sequenced from one sample in a study of shared clonotypes between healthy human individuals. Naive-designated CD8 cells lacked CD45RO, were positively enriched for CCR7, and omitted terminally differentiated effector memory CD45RA+ cells. Data came from immunoSEQ multiplex PCR; TCRdb stores just in-frame clones and leaves some out. The sample lists fewer than 1 million clones, 90% to 97% seen once, with less than 0.25% in the top ten. The sequenced sample was naive CD8+ T cells sorted from blood. Source of these receptors: a man aged 30-40 years in good health.

This clone was seen once. V gene TRBV4-3 combines with J gene TRBJ2-3, with TRBD2 matching 8 bases. The junction had 16 bases not matched to a gene; V was cut back by 0 bases and J by 2 bases. The germline gives CDR1 LGHNA, CDR2 YSLEER. This CDR3 is 20 amino acids long. The CDR3 loop is CASSQEVGSGISSPTDTQYF. The CDR3 nucleotides are TGCGCCAGCAGCCAAGAAGTGGGTAGCGGGATTTCATCTCCCACAGATACGCAGTATTTT.

This chain connects TRBV25-1 to TRBJ1-1, with D perhaps matching TRBD1 (6 bases). This CDR3 contains 15 residues. V was cut by 1 base and J by 5 bases, with 14 bases left in between. The germline CDR1 and CDR2 sequences are MGHDK and SYGVNS. The CDR3 spells CASSEWQGWRTEAFF. DNA for the CDR3: TGTGCCAGCAGTGAATGGCAGGGGTGGAGGACTGAAGCTTTCTTT.